Listed here are 9 T cell receptor beta chains from one sample, sequenced in a study of T cells after somatic rescue of genetic block (TCRdb year 2020). Library preparation was by the immunoSEQ multiplex PCR assay. The immuneACCESS repertoire file appears here via TCRdb, limited to in-frame rearrangements. These files lack a portion of the clones; in checked studies, under half of the deficit traces to unresolved V genes, and the cause of the others is not known. This sample lists around 52,000 clones; roughly 96% were detected once. The ten largest clones add up to about 0.076% of the sample. The sequenced sample consisted of peripheral blood mononuclear cells (PBMCs). The source of these receptors is a child less than two years old.

V and J are TRBV6-5 and TRBJ1-3; a weak D match, TRBD1 (5 bases). Trimming removed 7 bases from V and 0 bases from J, with 13 bases in between. Germline CDR1 is MNHEY and CDR2 is SVGAGI. The CDR3 has 15 amino acids. The CDR3 sequence: CASKRDGGSGNTIYF. CDR3 nucleotides: TGTGCCAGCAAACGGGACGGGGGCTCTGGAAACACCATATATTTT.

V gene TRBV6-4 combines with J gene TRBJ1-2; 7 nucleotides agree with TRBD1. The trim removed 0 bases at V and 6 bases at J, leaving 4 bases unmatched. This CDR3 is 14 amino acids long. Germline V gives CDR1 MRHNA, CDR2 SNTAGT. This CDR3 reads CASSDSFRGDGYTF. DNA of the CDR3: TGTGCCAGCAGTGACTCGTTCAGGGGGGATGGCTACACCTTC.

The gene calls are TRBV5-4 and TRBJ1-2; D uncertain. CDR3 length equals 12 residues. Trimming took 4 bases from V and 0 from J, leaving 4 bases between them. Germline V CDR1 and CDR2: SGHNT, YYREEE (reference sequence). Written as DNA, the CDR3 is TGTGCCAGCAGCAGGGCTAACTATGGCTACACCTTC. This sequence encodes CASSRANYGYTF.

The chain combines TRBV5-3 with TRBJ1-4; unclear D gene. TRBV5-3 is noted as an ORF with a role that remains uncertain. Trimming shortened V by 4 bases and J by 0 bases, and 10 bases separated the two germline ends. CDR3 size: 15 residues. The chain's CDR3 is CARSLASPTNEKLFF. The CDR3, as DNA: TGTGCCAGAAGCCTGGCCTCCCCAACTAATGAAAAACTGTTTTTT.

The chain is built from TRBV7-6 and TRBJ2-1; TRBD1 aligns across 10 bases. The trim removed 1 base at V and 6 bases at J, leaving 0 bases unmatched. In germline, CDR1 is SGHVS, CDR2 FNYEAQ. The CDR3 has 14 amino acids. The CDR3 is CASSLGTGGNEQFF. Here the CDR3 DNA reads TGTGCCAGCAGCTTAGGGACAGGGGGCAATGAGCAGTTCTTC.

The rearrangement uses TRBV6-5 and TRBJ2-5; TRBD2 matches at 8 bases. Germline CDR1 reads MNHEY; CDR2 reads SVGAGI. The CDR3 loop spans 15 amino acids. Trimming removed 1 base from V and 3 bases from J; junction bases left unmatched: 4. DNA of the CDR3: TGTGCCAGCAGTTACTGGGGTAGCGGGAAAGAGACCCAGTACTTC. It translates to CASSYWGSGKETQYF.

V is TRBV4-1 and J is TRBJ2-7, with a tentative D call TRBD2 (5 bases). The CDR3 runs to 14 residues. The germline V gene has CDR1 MGHRA and CDR2 YSYEKL. V lost 4 bases to trimming and J lost 3 bases, with 13 bases between them. The CDR3 DNA is TGCGCCAGCAGCCGGGAAATTGGGAGCTACGAGCAGTACTTC. As protein: CASSREIGSYEQYF.

The V call is TRBV4-3, the J call TRBJ2-2, with 9 bases that match TRBD1. The CDR3 loop spans 15 amino acids. Germline values: CDR1 LGHNA, CDR2 YSLEER. V trimming: 1 base; J trimming: 6 bases; junction bases outside the gene matches: 3. This CDR3 is CASSQVGTGSGELFF. CDR3 DNA: TGCGCCAGCAGCCAAGTAGGGACAGGGTCCGGGGAGCTGTTTTTT.

The V gene is TRBV2, the J gene TRBJ2-2, with 9 bases lining up with TRBD2. With V trimmed by 7 bases and J by 2 bases, 5 bases remained unmatched. Germline CDR1 SNHLY, CDR2 FYNNEI. This CDR3 comprises 15 residues. The CDR3 sequence is CASTAGGINTGELFF. CDR3 DNA: TGTGCCAGCACTGCGGGAGGGATAAACACCGGGGAGCTGTTTTTT.